The 24 T cell receptor beta chains in this list originate from one sample, sequenced in a study of CD4 T cells in relation to SARS-CoV-2 and coronaviruses. For these receptors, no antigen is known. Some clones are missing from TCRdb's copy, which holds only in-frame ones; the method was immunoSEQ multiplex PCR. The sample consists of about 26,000 clones, roughly 66% of them appearing once. Unexposed donor CD4+ T cells date from about 2011-2018, before the COVID-19 pandemic. CD4+ T cells were isolated from the cells after about nine days of culture. The sample taken for sequencing was CD4+ T cells from PBMCs, cultured in vitro. The receptors were sampled from a human donor in good health.

Only a few counts were recorded for this clone. The chain uses TRBV9 and TRBJ2-1; 10 bases fit TRBD2. V shed 2 bases, J shed 3 bases, and the junction held 8 bases outside the gene matches. This CDR3 is 17 amino acids long. CDR1 SGDLS and CDR2 YYNGEE come from the germline V gene. In nucleotides, the CDR3 is TGTGCCAGCAGCGTCGGGCTAGCGGGGGCCTACTACAATGAGCAGTTCTTC. It translates to CASSVGLAGAYYNEQFF.

Worth noting for this clone: The junction differs from germline at one of its ends, possibly a read error. The chain employs TRBV11-3 and TRBJ2-3; 11 nucleotides align to TRBD2. The length of the CDR3 is 20 residues. The germline V gene encodes CDR1 SGHNT and CDR2 YENEEA. In nucleotides, the CDR3 is TGTGCCAGCAGCTTAGATTTGGGGGAGGATAGCGGGGGGGGCACCGATACGCAGTATTTT. This sequence encodes CASSLDLGEDSGGGTDTQYF.

The chain has TRBV6-4 and TRBJ2-1, with D tentatively TRBD2 (7 bases). Trimming stripped 6 bases from V and 7 bases from J, with 16 bases between. The CDR3 extends over 14 amino acids. Germline V CDR1 and CDR2: MRHNA, SNTAGT. Here the CDR3 reads CASRGGRLGNEQFF. DNA for the CDR3: TGTGCCAGCAGGGGGGGGCGGCTAGGGAATGAGCAGTTCTTC.

The V and J genes are TRBV5-1 and TRBJ1-1; tentatively, D is TRBD1 (5 bases). There are 15 residues in the CDR3. The V end was cut by 4 bases, the J end by 0 bases, with 13 bases between. In germline, CDR1 is SGHRS, CDR2 YFSETQ. CDR3 in amino acids: CASSQGAIMNTEAFF. Here the CDR3 DNA reads TGCGCCAGCAGCCAGGGAGCGATAATGAACACTGAAGCTTTCTTT.

The chain is built from TRBV19 and TRBJ2-2; 7 bases are a match to TRBD1. Germline V gives CDR1 LNHDA, CDR2 SQIVND (reference sequence). Germline trimming cut 8 bases from V and 5 bases from J; bases unmatched to any gene: 11. CDR3 length equals 15 residues. Written as DNA, the CDR3 is TGTGCCAGTTCAGGACAGGATTGGAGGACCGGGGAGCTGTTTTTT. This translates into CASSGQDWRTGELFF.

The rearrangement uses TRBV9 and TRBJ2-5; D possibly matches TRBD1 or TRBD2 (5 bases each). Germline loops: CDR1 SGDLS, CDR2 YYNGEE. V lost 4 bases and J 3 bases, leaving 22 bases between the germline ends. CDR3 size: 17 residues. The CDR3 coding sequence is TGTGCCAGCAGCTTGAGAGGAGCAAGGTTGGGGGAAGAGACCCAGTACTTC. It is translated as CASSLRGARLGEETQYF.

The gene calls are TRBV3-1 (or the pseudogene TRBV3-2) and TRBJ2-1, with D possibly being TRBD2 (5 bases). CDR3 length: 16 amino acids. V shed 0 bases and J shed 6 bases, with 15 bases lying between them. Looked up from germline, CDR1 is LGHDT and CDR2 is YNNKEL (reference sequence). CDR3 bases: TGTGCCAGCAGCCAAGATCTAGGACTGGTGTCCAATGAGCAGTTCTTC. Its translation: CASSQDLGLVSNEQFF.

CDR3 loop: CAWRSGRDEAFF. DNA for the CDR3: TGTGCCTGGAGGTCTGGGCGGGATGAAGCTTTCTTT. This rearrangement joins TRBV30 to TRBJ1-1; D ambiguous. The CDR3 extends over 12 amino acids. Trimming pared 3 bases from V and 7 bases from J, leaving 12 bases between. Germline loops: CDR1 GTSNPN, CDR2 SVGIG (reference sequence). Filled out from reference TRBV30 and TRBJ1-1, the complete variable domain reads SQTIHQWPATLVQPVGSPLSLECTVEGTSNPNLYWYRQAAGRGLQLLFYSVGIGQISSEVPQNLSASRPQDRQFILSSKKLLLSDSGFYLCAWRSGRDEAFFGQGTRLTVV.

The chain combines TRBV7-9 with TRBJ2-3; 14 positions match TRBD2. The germline V gene has CDR1 SEHNR and CDR2 FQNEAQ (reference sequence). This CDR3 is built from 17 residues. V shed 3 bases and J 6 bases; nucleotides not matched to a gene: 8. The CDR3 DNA reads as TGTGCCAGCAGCTTTCCCGGGACTAGCGGGAGAGGGGATACGCAGTATTTT. This translates into CASSFPGTSGRGDTQYF.

The chain links TRBV13 to TRBJ1-1; no clear D gene. The V and J ends lost 5 bases and 0 bases respectively, with 10 bases between them. Germline values: CDR1 PRHDT, CDR2 FYEKMQ (reference sequence). The CDR3 runs to 14 residues. Here the CDR3 reads CASSTSTLNTEAFF. DNA for the CDR3: TGTGCCAGCAGCACCTCGACACTGAACACTGAAGCTTTCTTT.

The V gene is TRBV20-1, the J gene TRBJ2-6; D call uncertain. The CDR3 is made up of 14 amino acids. Trimming left V 3 bases short and J 1 base short, with 7 bases between. CDR1 and CDR2 from the germline V gene are DFQATT and SNEGSKA (reference sequence). The CDR3 loop reads CSASSPSGANVLTF. The DNA of the CDR3 is TGCAGTGCTAGTTCGCCTTCTGGGGCCAACGTCCTGACTTTC.

This clone has just a few counts. The gene calls are TRBV4-3 and TRBJ1-5; no definite D call. The CDR3 runs 13 residues. The germline V and J ends were trimmed by 4 bases and 5 bases, with 9 bases remaining between them. Germline values: CDR1 LGHNA, CDR2 YSLEER. The CDR3 DNA sequence: TGCGCCAGCAGCCCTGACGTCGATCAGCCCCAGCATTTT. It yields the protein CASSPDVDQPQHF.

The chain employs TRBV19 and TRBJ2-1; 8 bases match TRBD1. Germline CDR1 is LNHDA and CDR2 is SQIVND (reference sequence). The CDR3 sequence is 16 residues long. Trimming cost V 7 bases and J 7 bases; bases outside gene matches: 15. CDR3: CASTSLDRGGWNEQFF. DNA for the CDR3: TGTGCCAGTACATCCCTAGACAGGGGCGGCTGGAATGAGCAGTTCTTC.

This chain links TRBV4-3 with TRBJ1-2, with D unresolved. The CDR3 has 15 residues. Looked up from germline, CDR1 is LGHNA and CDR2 is YSLEER. The V gene lost 3 bases and the J gene lost 4 bases, with 15 bases spanning the gap. The DNA for the CDR3 is TGCGCCAGCAGCCAGACCTACAGTAGCTCCTATGGCTACACCTTC. It yields the protein CASSQTYSSSYGYTF.

V is TRBV11-2 and J is TRBJ2-7; the match to TRBD2 covers 9 bases. Germline V gene lookup returns CDR1 SGHAT and CDR2 FQNNGV. With V trimmed by 6 bases and J by 4 bases, 7 bases remained unmatched. The CDR3 extends over 14 amino acids. The CDR3 protein is CASSRGGAFYEQYF. The CDR3 DNA is TGTGCCAGCAGTCGCGGGGGGGCCTTTTACGAGCAGTACTTC.

The V gene is TRBV10-2, the J gene TRBJ2-1; 10 nucleotides line up with TRBD2. The germline gives CDR1 WSHSY, CDR2 SAAADI. This CDR3 spans 13 amino acids. With V trimmed by 7 bases and J by 9 bases, 6 bases remained unmatched. The CDR3 sequence is CASTSGGATEQFF. The CDR3 DNA is TGCGCCAGCACCAGCGGGGGGGCTACTGAGCAGTTCTTC.

The chain has TRBV4-1 and TRBJ2-7; 11 bases agree with TRBD2. Germline loops: CDR1 MGHRA, CDR2 YSYEKL. This CDR3 is 19 amino acids long. Trimming took 3 bases from V and 2 from J; bases not matched to a gene: 15. The DNA of the CDR3 is TGCGCCAGCAGCCACATGCCGGGACTAGCGGAGGGAGCCCCCTACGAGCAGTACTTC. Translating gives CASSHMPGLAEGAPYEQYF.

This chain uses TRBV5-3 with TRBJ2-3; TRBD2 aligns across 12 bases. TRBV5-3 is an ORF, and what it does is uncertain. Trimming took 5 bases from V and 1 from J; bases not matched to a gene: 17. This CDR3 has 20 amino acids. Written as DNA, the CDR3 is TGTGCCAGAAGAACTGGGGGTCGGCTAGCGGGAGGGAGTGGCACAGATACGCAGTATTTT. As protein: CARRTGGRLAGGSGTDTQYF.

The chain employs TRBV2 and TRBJ1-6, with a tentative D call TRBD1 (6 bases). CDR1 and CDR2 from the germline V gene are SNHLY and FYNNEI. The CDR3 totals 15 residues. V was pared by 6 bases and J by 8 bases, with 17 bases between. Written as DNA, the CDR3 is TGTGCCAGCAGGGGGGCAGGGGCCGGTTATTCACCCCTCCACTTT. This codes for CASRGAGAGYSPLHF.

The chain combines TRBV6-5 with TRBJ2-1; 10 nucleotides line up with TRBD1. Trimming at V came to 2 bases and at J to 7 bases, leaving 2 bases not matched to a gene. The germline gives CDR1 MNHEY, CDR2 SVGAGI. The CDR3 loop spans 14 amino acids. The CDR3 spells CASSYGDRGNEQFF. Written as DNA, the CDR3 is TGTGCCAGCAGTTACGGGGACAGGGGAAATGAGCAGTTCTTC.

V is TRBV7-2 and J is TRBJ2-7; possibly TRBD2 for D (6 bases). The V end was cut by 5 bases, the J end by 5 bases, with 31 bases between. In germline, CDR1 is SGHTA, CDR2 FQGNSA. The length of the CDR3 is 19 residues. CDR3 nucleotides: TGTGCCAGCAGCCAAAGGACAAGTCCACCGGGACTCGCCCGGAACGAGCAGTACTTC. This translates into CASSQRTSPPGLARNEQYF.

The rearrangement uses TRBV6-2 or TRBV6-3 and TRBJ1-1, with D perhaps matching TRBD1 (5 bases). The germline gives CDR1 MNHEY, CDR2 SVGEGT. The V end lost 2 bases, the J end lost 4 bases, and 11 bases lay between the germline ends. This CDR3 is built from 14 residues. CDR3 in DNA: TGTGCCAGCAGTTACAGGGGTTTGGCCACTGAAGCTTTCTTT. Residues: CASSYRGLATEAFF.

The CDR3 DNA reads TGTGCCTGGAGTACGCTTACTAGCGGGAGAGATACGCAGTATTTT. It yields the protein CAWSTLTSGRDTQYF. The chain has TRBV30 and TRBJ2-3; TRBD2 matches 11 bases. This CDR3 contains 15 residues. CDR1 is GTSNPN and CDR2 is SVGIG in the germline V gene (reference sequence). Trimming removed 2 bases from V and 5 bases from J; junction bases left unmatched: 6.

J is TRBJ1-3 and V is TRBV12-3 or TRBV12-4, with D unclear. The CDR3 extends over 13 amino acids. Trimming took off 1 base at V and 4 bases at J, with 5 bases between the two ends. CDR3 region: CASSLGDGNTIYF. The CDR3, as DNA: TGTGCCAGCAGTTTAGGTGACGGAAACACCATATATTTT.